This TCR beta chain stems from a study of T cell responses to AZD1222 COVID-19 vaccine. Study-level background: Second-dose intervals near 4 or 12 weeks were combined. Points from the study as a whole: The donor cohort was predominantly white British with a female majority, and clonal diversity may have been underestimated.

The assay was immunoSEQ multiplex PCR, and TCRdb's table has in-frame clones only and misses some. The profile shows about 140,000 clones, around 92% of them singletons. Comment on this clone: Its target is not known. The sample holds other DNA sequences that translate to the same CDR3.

The length of the CDR3 is 14 residues. Trimming shortened V by 2 bases and J by 6 bases, and 11 bases separated the two germline ends. CDR1 MNHEY and CDR2 SVGAGI come from the germline V gene. The chain employs TRBV6-5 and TRBJ1-5, with D maybe TRBD1 (6 bases). The material sequenced was peripheral blood, taken on day 0 of AZD1222 vaccination. The TCR comes from an adult in good health. The CDR3 loop is CASSYLGGGQPQHF. CDR3 coding DNA: TGTGCCAGCAGTTACCTGGGAGGGGGTCAGCCCCAGCATTTT.